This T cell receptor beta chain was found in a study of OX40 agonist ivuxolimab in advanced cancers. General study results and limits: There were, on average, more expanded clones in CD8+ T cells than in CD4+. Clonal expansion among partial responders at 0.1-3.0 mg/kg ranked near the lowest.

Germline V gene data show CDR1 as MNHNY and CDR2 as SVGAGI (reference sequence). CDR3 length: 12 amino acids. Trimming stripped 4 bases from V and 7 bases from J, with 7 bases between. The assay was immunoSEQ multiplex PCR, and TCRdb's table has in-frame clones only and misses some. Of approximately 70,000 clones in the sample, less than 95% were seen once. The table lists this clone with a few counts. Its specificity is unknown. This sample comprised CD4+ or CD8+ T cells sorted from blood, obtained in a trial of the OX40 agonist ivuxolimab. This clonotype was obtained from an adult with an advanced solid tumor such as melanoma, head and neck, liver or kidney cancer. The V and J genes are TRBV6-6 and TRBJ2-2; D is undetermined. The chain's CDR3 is CASSLQFGELFF. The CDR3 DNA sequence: TGTGCCAGCAGTTTACAATTCGGGGAGCTGTTTTTT.